Only one count was recorded for the clone carrying this T cell receptor beta chain. The antigen is not known. The source of the sample is a study of human versus mouse CDR3 diversity and MHC coevolution. Produced via immunoSEQ multiplex PCR; TCRdb's table is partial and in-frame only. The sample contains about 60,000 clones, 85% to 95% of which appear only once. CDR3 length: 13 amino acids. Germline V gene data show CDR1 as SGHAT and CDR2 as FQNNGV. Trimming took off 6 bases at V and 9 bases at J, with 15 bases between the two ends. The study's findings and limits: Human CDR3s averaged more deletions and insertions than mouse CDR3s.

This TCR was sampled from a person between 55 and 70 years old in good health. The chain carries TRBV11-2 and TRBJ2-1; a weak D match, TRBD2 (5 bases). Sequencing used naive CD4+ T cells from blood. Specified subset: CD45RO-negative CD62L-positive naive CD4 T cells. The CDR3 protein is CASSNNPEGEQFF. The CDR3 bases are TGTGCCAGCAGTAATAACCCCGAGGGTGAGCAGTTCTTC.